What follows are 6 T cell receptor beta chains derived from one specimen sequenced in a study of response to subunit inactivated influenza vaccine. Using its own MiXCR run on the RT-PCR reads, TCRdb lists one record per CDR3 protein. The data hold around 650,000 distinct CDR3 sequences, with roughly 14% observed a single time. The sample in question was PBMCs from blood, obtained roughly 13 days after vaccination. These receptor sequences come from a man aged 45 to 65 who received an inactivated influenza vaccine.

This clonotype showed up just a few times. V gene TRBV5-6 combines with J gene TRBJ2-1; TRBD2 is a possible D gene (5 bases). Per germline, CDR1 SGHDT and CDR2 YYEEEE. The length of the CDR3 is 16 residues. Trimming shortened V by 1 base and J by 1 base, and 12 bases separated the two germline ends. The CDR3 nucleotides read TGTGCCAGCAGCTTGAGACCAGCGGCATCCTACAATGAGCAGTTCTTC. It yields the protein CASSLRPAASYNEQFF.

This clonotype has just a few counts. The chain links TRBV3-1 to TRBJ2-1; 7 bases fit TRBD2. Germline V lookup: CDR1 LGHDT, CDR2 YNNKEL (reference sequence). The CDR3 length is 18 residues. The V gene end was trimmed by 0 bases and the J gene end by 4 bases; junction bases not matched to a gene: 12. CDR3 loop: CASSQEVGGGPPYNEQFF. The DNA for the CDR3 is TGTGCCAGCAGCCAAGAGGTAGGCGGGGGACCACCTTACAATGAGCAGTTCTTC.

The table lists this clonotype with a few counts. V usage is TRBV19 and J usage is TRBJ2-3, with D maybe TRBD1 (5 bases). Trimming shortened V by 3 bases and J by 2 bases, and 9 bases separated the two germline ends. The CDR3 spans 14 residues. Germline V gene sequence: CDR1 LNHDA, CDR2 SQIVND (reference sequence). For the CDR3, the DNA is TGTGCCAGTAGTATTTACAGGCCCACAGATACGCAGTATTTT. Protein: CASSIYRPTDTQYF.

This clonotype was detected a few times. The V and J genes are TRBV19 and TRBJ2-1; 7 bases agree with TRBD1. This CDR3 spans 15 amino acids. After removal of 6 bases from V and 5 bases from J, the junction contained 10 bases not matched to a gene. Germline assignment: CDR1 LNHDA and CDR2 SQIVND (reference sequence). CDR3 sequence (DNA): TGTGCCAGTAGGGTCACAGGGGAAATGGACAATGAGCAGTTCTTC. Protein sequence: CASRVTGEMDNEQFF.

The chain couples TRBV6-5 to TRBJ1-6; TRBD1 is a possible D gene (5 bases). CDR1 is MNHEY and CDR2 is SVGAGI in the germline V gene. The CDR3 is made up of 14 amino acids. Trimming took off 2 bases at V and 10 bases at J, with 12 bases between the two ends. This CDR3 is CASSYTRWGSPLHF. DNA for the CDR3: TGTGCCAGCAGTTACACCCGGTGGGGGTCACCCCTCCACTTT.

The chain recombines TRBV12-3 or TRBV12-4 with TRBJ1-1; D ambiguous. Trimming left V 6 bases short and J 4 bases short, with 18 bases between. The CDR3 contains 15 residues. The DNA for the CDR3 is TGTGCCAGCAGCCGTCCCGGGAGGATAGGCACTGAAGCTTTCTTT. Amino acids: CASSRPGRIGTEAFF.